This T cell receptor beta chain stems from a study of shared clonotypes between healthy human individuals. Regarding the study as a whole: Richness estimates generally favored naive over memory subsets.

Donors, healthy HIV-negative adults, lacked recent acute infections or vaccinations. From CD4+ cells came CD45RA+ naive and CD45RA-negative memory subsets. Assay used: immunoSEQ multiplex PCR; TCRdb lists only in-frame clones, some missing. The sample records over 1.4 million clones, around 95% being singletons. This CDR3 spans 16 amino acids. Trimming stripped 3 bases from V and 5 bases from J, with 19 bases between. Germline values: CDR1 SGHTA, CDR2 FQGNSA. As concerns this clone: The target antigen is unknown.

What was sequenced was naive CD4+ T cells sorted from blood. The subset here: CD45RA+ positively selected. This sequence originates from a young man in good health. This sequence joins TRBV7-2 and TRBJ1-1; a weak D match, TRBD1 (6 bases). CDR3 nucleotide sequence: TGTGCCAGCAGCTTGTCCCGGGTACAGGGTCGGACTGAAGCTTTCTTT. Translated: CASSLSRVQGRTEAFF.